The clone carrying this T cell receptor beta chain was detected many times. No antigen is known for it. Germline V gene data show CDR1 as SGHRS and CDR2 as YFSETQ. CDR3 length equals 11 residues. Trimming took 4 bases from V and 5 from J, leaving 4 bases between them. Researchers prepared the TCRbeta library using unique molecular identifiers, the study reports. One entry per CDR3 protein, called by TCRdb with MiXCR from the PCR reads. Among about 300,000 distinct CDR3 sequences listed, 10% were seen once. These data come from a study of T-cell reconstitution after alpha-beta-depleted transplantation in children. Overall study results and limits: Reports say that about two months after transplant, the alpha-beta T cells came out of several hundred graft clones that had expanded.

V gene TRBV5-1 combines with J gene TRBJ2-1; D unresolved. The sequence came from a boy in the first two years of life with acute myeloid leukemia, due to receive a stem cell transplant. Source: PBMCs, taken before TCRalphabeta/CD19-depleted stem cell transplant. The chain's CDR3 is CASSKNNEQFF. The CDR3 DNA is TGCGCCAGCAGCAAAAACAATGAGCAGTTCTTC.